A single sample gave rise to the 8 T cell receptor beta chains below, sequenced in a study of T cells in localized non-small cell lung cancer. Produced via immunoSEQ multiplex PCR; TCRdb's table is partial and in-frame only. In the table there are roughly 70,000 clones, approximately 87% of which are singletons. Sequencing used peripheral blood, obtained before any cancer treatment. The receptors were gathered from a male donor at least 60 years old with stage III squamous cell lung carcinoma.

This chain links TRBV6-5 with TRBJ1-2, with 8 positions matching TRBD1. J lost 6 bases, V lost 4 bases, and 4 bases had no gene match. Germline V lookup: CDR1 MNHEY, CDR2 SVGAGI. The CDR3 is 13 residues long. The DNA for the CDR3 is TGTGCCAGCAGTTCAGGACAGGGTGATGGCTACACCTTC. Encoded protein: CASSSGQGDGYTF.

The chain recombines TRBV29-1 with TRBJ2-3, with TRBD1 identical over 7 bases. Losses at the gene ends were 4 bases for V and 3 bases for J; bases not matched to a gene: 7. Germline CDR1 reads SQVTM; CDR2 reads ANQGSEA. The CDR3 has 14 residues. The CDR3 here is CSVVKGAGTDTQYF. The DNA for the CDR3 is TGCAGCGTTGTAAAGGGGGCAGGAACAGATACGCAGTATTTT.

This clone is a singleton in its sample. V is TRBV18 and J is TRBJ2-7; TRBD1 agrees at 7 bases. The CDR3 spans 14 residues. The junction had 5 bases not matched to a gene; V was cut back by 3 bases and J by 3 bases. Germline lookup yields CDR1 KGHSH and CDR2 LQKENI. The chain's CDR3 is CASSPRDRNYEQYF. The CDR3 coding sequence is TGTGCCAGCTCACCCCGGGACAGAAACTACGAGCAGTACTTC. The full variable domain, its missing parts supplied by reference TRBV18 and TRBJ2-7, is NAGVMQNPRHLVRRRGQEARLRCSPMKGHSHVYWYRQLPEEGLKFMVYLQKENIIDESGMPKERFSAEFPKEGPSILRIQQVVRGDSAAYFCASSPRDRNYEQYFGPGTRLTVT.

In DNA form, the CDR3 reads TGCGCCAGCGGGACTAGCGGCACAGATACGCAGTATTTT. Its protein product is CASGTSGTDTQYF. This chain connects TRBV10-1 to TRBJ2-3; 10 bases fit TRBD2. The V segment lost 8 bases and the J segment 1 base; nucleotides outside the gene matches: 0. The CDR3 spans 13 residues. Germline V CDR1 and CDR2: WNHNN, SYGVQD (reference sequence).

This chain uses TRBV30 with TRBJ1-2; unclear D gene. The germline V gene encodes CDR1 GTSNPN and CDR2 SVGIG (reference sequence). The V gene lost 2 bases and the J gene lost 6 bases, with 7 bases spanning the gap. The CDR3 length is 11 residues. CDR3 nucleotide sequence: TGTGCCTGGAGTCCACGCGATGGCTACACCTTC. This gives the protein CAWSPRDGYTF.

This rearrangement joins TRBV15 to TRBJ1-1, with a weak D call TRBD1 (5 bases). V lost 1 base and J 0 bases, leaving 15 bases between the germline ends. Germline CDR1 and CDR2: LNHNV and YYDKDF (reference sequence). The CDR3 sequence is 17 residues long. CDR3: CATSRGVGAGLNTEAFF. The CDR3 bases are TGTGCCACCAGCAGAGGTGTCGGGGCCGGGTTGAACACTGAAGCTTTCTTT.

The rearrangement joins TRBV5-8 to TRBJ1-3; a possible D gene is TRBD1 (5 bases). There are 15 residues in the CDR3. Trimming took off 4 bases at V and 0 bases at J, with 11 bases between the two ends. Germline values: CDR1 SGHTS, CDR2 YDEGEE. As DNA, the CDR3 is TGTGCCAGCAGCCTAAGAGGGACCTCTGGAAACACCATATATTTT. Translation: CASSLRGTSGNTIYF. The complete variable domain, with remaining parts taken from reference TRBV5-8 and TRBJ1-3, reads EAGVTQSPTHLIKTRGQQATLRCSPISGHTSVYWYQQALGLGLQFLLWYDEGEERNRGNFPPRFSGRQFPNYSSELNVNALELEDSALYLCASSLRGTSGNTIYFGEGSWLTVV.

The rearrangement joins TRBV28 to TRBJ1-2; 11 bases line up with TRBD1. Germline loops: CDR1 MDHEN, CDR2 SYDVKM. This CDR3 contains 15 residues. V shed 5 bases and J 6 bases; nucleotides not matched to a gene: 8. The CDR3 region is CASSPGQGAHNGYTF. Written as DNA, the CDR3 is TGTGCCAGCAGTCCCGGACAGGGGGCGCATAATGGCTACACCTTC.